This paragraph reports one TCR beta chain. Its recognized antigen is unknown. Qualities for individual bases were not recorded, and no much larger clone is one base off. The source of the sample is a study of Ad26.COV2.S vaccination and SARS-CoV-2 variants listed by TCRdb under 2021. Regarding the study in general: Vaccine-arm donors came from COV1001, a multicentre, randomized, double-blind, placebo-controlled phase I-IIa trial of Ad26.COV2.S in healthy adults. The TCR-sequenced set comprised around 30 samples: approximately 19 Ad26.COV2.S vaccine recipients, 5 placebo recipients and 8 SARS-CoV-2 convalescent individuals. Participants in the trial were split at random into five groups of five each, receiving low-dose or high-dose Ad26.COV2.S once or twice, or else placebo on both occasions. TCRbeta repertoire sequencing served as the tool for gauging how specific and how broad the SARS-CoV-2-reactive T cell receptors were following Ad26.COV2.S vaccination. Ad26.COV2.S was administered intramuscularly at a dose of 5x10^10 or 1x10^11 viral particles, either as one shot or as two shots given 56 days apart. Throughout the experiments and outcome assessment, investigators stayed blinded to trial group allocation. Study-wide conclusions, independent of this receptor: Spike-specific TCR breadth was higher in Ad26.COV2.S recipients than in placebo recipients (P = 0.0014). It was noted by the authors that total T cell responses may have been underestimated by the TCR breadth and depth analyses. Vaccine and placebo recipients had similar non-spike TCR breadth, a finding consistent with the vaccine containing only spike. The study lacked the statistical power to compare responses across vaccine doses or regimens. Substantial breadth of spike-specific CD8+ and CD4+ T cell responses was reported after vaccination.

TCRbeta CDR3 regions were sequenced with the immunoSEQ Assay. After extraction, genomic DNA underwent amplification by bias-controlled multiplex PCR, followed by high-throughput sequencing. For the original study's pipeline: To quantify the absolute abundance of each unique TCRbeta CDR3 region, sequences were collapsed and filtered. T cell fraction was estimated by normalization of TCRbeta template counts to usable DNA, with usable DNA being measured through amplification of reference genes present in all nucleated cells. Repertoire TCRs were annotated as SARS-CoV-2-specific by exact matching of V gene, CDR3 amino acid sequence and J gene to a known reactive TCR set. The reference SARS-CoV-2 TCR set came from MIRA and was filtered for enrichment in COVID-19-positive ImmuneCODE repertoires, removing public or cross-reactive TCRs. Using the MIRA antigens, annotated TCRs were further analysed by specific ORF or by position within an ORF. Depth was the summed frequency of annotated unique rearrangements, while breadth was defined as annotated unique rearrangements over total unique productive rearrangements. TCR breadth was compared between groups using two-sided Wilcoxon rank-sum tests. In TCRdb, the immuneACCESS table is reduced to in-frame sequences with V and J assigned. These tables do not hold every clone; where another copy was compared, an unresolved V gene accounts for under half, and the others remain unexplained. Clonal size and the V and J genes are those of that table, whereas D and trimming came from the DNA. Across this sample there are 300,000 to 500,000 clones, with 75% to 90% seen only once. Clones ranked in the top ten supply roughly 3.5% of the sample.

The junction carries 18 bases between V and J, which are trimmed by 5 bases and 2 bases respectively. CDR1 and CDR2, looked up from the germline V gene (reference sequence), are MNHEY and SMNVEV. The CDR3 starts with the cysteine, ends with the phenylalanine, and has 16 residues. Only the CDR3 DNA stays, 48 bases, in frame from base 1. The sample's treatment or condition label, decoded: approximately 18 received Ad26.COV2.S at low or high dose, single or two shots; about five received placebo; per-sample allocation not given. Repertoires of vaccine and placebo recipients were sequenced from samples taken on day 63 after the first injection. Cohort 1b enrolled fewer than 30 adults aged 18-55 years at a single site in Boston, USA, between 29 July and 7 August 2020. Ad26.COV2.S was a replication-incompetent adenovirus type 26 vector expressing a prefusion-stabilized SARS-CoV-2 spike protein from the original Wuhan strain.

Material: peripheral blood, obtained in a trial of Ad26.COV2.S vaccine versus placebo. The rearrangement combines TRBV27 with TRBJ1-2, with a weak D call of TRBD1 (6 bases match). The receptor was isolated from a person between 18 and 65 years old who received the Ad26.COV2.S COVID-19 vaccine or a placebo. The DNA sequence reads TGTGCCAGCAGTCGGACGACGGGGGCCCTGAACTATGGCTACACCTTC. Its coded protein is CASSRTTGALNYGYTF.